The entry below gives a single T cell receptor beta chain sequence along with its context. This specimen belongs to a study of OX40 agonist ivuxolimab in advanced cancers. At the level of the study: Three patients had partial responses: one hepatocellular carcinoma, two cutaneous melanoma.

Sequencing was performed with immunoSEQ multiplex PCR; in TCRdb, only in-frame clones are kept and a portion is missing. The top ten hold roughly 0.76% of the sample, which has roughly 80,000 clones, around 83% seen once. The clonotype was recovered from an adult with an advanced solid tumor such as melanoma, head and neck, liver or kidney cancer. The sequencing used CD4+ or CD8+ T cells sorted from blood, collected in a trial of the OX40 agonist ivuxolimab.

The CDR3 spells CASSLAPNLVADTQYF. The CDR3 bases are TGTGCCAGCAGCTTAGCCCCCAACTTAGTGGCAGATACGCAGTATTTT. J is TRBJ2-3 and V is TRBV7-2; D gene ambiguous. Germline V gene lookup returns CDR1 SGHTA and CDR2 FQGNSA. The CDR3 covers 16 residues. Trimming stripped 0 bases from V and 4 bases from J, with 14 bases between. Drawing the rest from reference TRBV7-2 and TRBJ2-3, the complete variable domain is GAGVSQSPSNKVTEKGKDVELRCDPISGHTALYWYRQSLGQGLEFLIYFQGNSAPDKSGLPSDRFSAERTGGSVSTLTIQRTQQEDSAVYLCASSLAPNLVADTQYFGPGTRLTVL.